The 19 T cell receptor beta chains given below trace back to one sample, sequenced in a study of blood T cell repertoires in COVID-19. Data came from immunoSEQ multiplex PCR; TCRdb stores just in-frame clones and leaves some out. The data hold 94,000 or so clones, with 70% to 90% observed a single time. Material: peripheral blood. Receptors originate from a woman aged 80 or over with active COVID-19.

This chain connects TRBV2 to TRBJ2-1, with D unclear. The CDR3 is 12 residues long. Trimming stripped 5 bases from V and 10 bases from J, with 12 bases between. Germline-derived CDR1 and CDR2 are SNHLY and FYNNEI. CDR3 DNA sequence: TGTGCCAGCAGTACCGACTCCGGGGAGCAGTTCTTC. Protein product: CASSTDSGEQFF.

The rearrangement uses TRBV18 and TRBJ2-7; no clear D gene. This CDR3 has 12 residues. The germline V gene has CDR1 KGHSH and CDR2 LQKENI. V dropped 6 bases and J dropped 5 bases, with 11 bases sitting between them. This chain's CDR3 is CASSSDSNEQYF. Written as DNA, the CDR3 is TGTGCCAGCTCTAGTGATTCGAACGAGCAGTACTTC.

The V and J genes are TRBV6-2 or TRBV6-3 and TRBJ2-7; D is uncertain. The ends were cut back, 0 bases at V and 3 bases at J, with 9 bases in the middle. CDR1 and CDR2 (germline): MNHEY, SVGEGT. CDR3 length: 14 amino acids. In DNA, the CDR3 is TGTGCCAGCAGTTACTCTTGGCAGTACTACGAGCAGTACTTC. As protein: CASSYSWQYYEQYF.

This clone has only a few counts. The gene calls are TRBV14 and TRBJ2-1; 13 positions agree with TRBD2. Germline-derived CDR1 and CDR2 are SGHDN and FVKESK. V lost 0 bases to trimming and J lost 13 bases; unmatched junction nucleotides: 3. This CDR3 has 14 residues. In DNA form, the CDR3 reads TGTGCCAGCAGCCAAGAAAGGACTAGCGGGAGACAGTTCTTC. Translation gives CASSQERTSGRQFF.

The rearrangement links TRBV5-6 to TRBJ1-1, with D possibly matching TRBD1 (6 bases). Germline CDR1 SGHDT, CDR2 YYEEEE. The V gene lost 2 bases and the J gene lost 11 bases, with 13 bases spanning the gap. The CDR3 is 12 amino acids. CDR3 amino acids: CASSFGRGAAFF. The CDR3 nucleotides are TGTGCCAGCAGCTTCGGCAGGGGAGCCGCTTTCTTT.

The J gene is TRBJ1-3, the V gene TRBV7-9; unclear D gene. Germline V gives CDR1 SEHNR, CDR2 FQNEAQ (reference sequence). The V gene lost 2 bases and the J gene lost 3 bases, with 5 bases spanning the gap. CDR3 length: 13 residues. The CDR3 reads CASSLFLGNTIYF. Here the CDR3 DNA reads TGTGCCAGCAGCTTATTCCTTGGAAACACCATATATTTT.

The rearrangement joins TRBV18 to TRBJ1-2; maybe TRBD1 (6 bases). The germline gives CDR1 KGHSH, CDR2 LQKENI. This CDR3 spans 17 amino acids. V dropped 1 base and J dropped 2 bases, with 17 bases sitting between them. DNA for the CDR3: TGTGCCAGCTCACCACTCCTAGGCAGGGGCGAGAACTATGGCTACACCTTC. It translates to CASSPLLGRGENYGYTF.

The gene calls are TRBV15 and TRBJ2-4; 11 nucleotides align to TRBD2. The trim removed 2 bases at V and 2 bases at J, leaving 2 bases unmatched. The CDR3 sequence is 16 residues long. CDR1 is LNHNV, CDR2 YYDKDF, per germline (reference sequence). CDR3: CATSRTSGGPKNIQYF. CDR3 sequence (DNA): TGTGCCACCAGCAGAACTAGCGGGGGTCCCAAAAACATTCAGTACTTC.

The rearrangement links TRBV18 to TRBJ2-5; TRBD1 matches 11 bases. V was clipped by 4 bases and J by 3 bases; unmatched bases: 1. CDR1 is KGHSH and CDR2 is LQKENI in the germline V gene. The CDR3 extends over 14 amino acids. The CDR3 coding sequence is TGTGCCAGCTCACGGACAGGGGGCAAAGAGACCCAGTACTTC. It yields the protein CASSRTGGKETQYF.

This chain links TRBV27 with TRBJ2-1; weak D call: TRBD1 (6 bases). V lost 4 bases and J 6 bases, leaving 19 bases between the germline ends. Germline lookup yields CDR1 MNHEY and CDR2 SMNVEV (reference sequence). This CDR3 has 16 residues. CDR3: CASSSNPGQRSNEQFF. The CDR3 DNA is TGTGCCAGCAGTTCAAATCCCGGACAGAGGTCCAATGAGCAGTTCTTC.

The rearrangement uses TRBV6-2 or TRBV6-3 and TRBJ2-7; weak D call: TRBD2 (5 bases). The CDR3 extends over 16 amino acids. Deletions cut 4 bases from V and 4 bases from J, with 20 bases between. Germline V gene data show CDR1 as MNHEY and CDR2 as SVGEGT. DNA for the CDR3: TGTGCCAGCAGTTCGCGCTTCGAGCGGTGGTGGTACGAGCAGTACTTC. This gives the protein CASSSRFERWWYEQYF.

The table lists this clone with a few counts. The chain has TRBV5-1 and TRBJ2-7, with 9 positions matching TRBD1. With 0 bases clipped from V and 5 bases from J, the junction kept 6 bases outside the gene matches. The germline V gene encodes CDR1 SGHRS and CDR2 YFSETQ. The length of the CDR3 is 15 residues. The CDR3 loop reads CASSLGTGGVNEQYF. CDR3 in DNA: TGCGCCAGCAGCTTGGGAACAGGGGGCGTAAACGAGCAGTACTTC.

V usage is TRBV6-2 or TRBV6-3 and J usage is TRBJ1-5; 9 positions agree with TRBD1. CDR1 and CDR2 from the germline V gene are MNHEY and SVGEGT. This CDR3 has 17 amino acids. V lost 5 bases and J lost 4; bases outside the gene matches: 12. The CDR3 protein is CASSLSTGTGRNQPQHF. The CDR3 DNA sequence: TGTGCCAGCAGTCTCAGCACCGGGACAGGGCGGAATCAGCCCCAGCATTTT.

This clone turned up a few times. The chain employs TRBV28 and TRBJ2-3; maybe TRBD2 (5 bases). The CDR3 extends over 14 amino acids. The V and J ends lost 5 bases and 1 base respectively, with 10 bases between them. CDR1 and CDR2 (germline): MDHEN, SYDVKM. The CDR3 sequence: CASSVARRTDTQYF. The CDR3 DNA follows: TGTGCCAGCAGTGTAGCGCGACGCACAGATACGCAGTATTTT.

J is TRBJ2-1 and V is TRBV7-9; perhaps TRBD1 as D (5 bases). Trimming shortened V by 10 bases and J by 4 bases, and 17 bases separated the two germline ends. Germline V gene data show CDR1 as SEHNR and CDR2 as FQNEAQ (reference sequence). The CDR3 extends over 14 amino acids. CDR3 loop: CAIALDRQYNEQFF. The CDR3 nucleotides are TGTGCCATCGCGTTAGACAGACAGTACAATGAGCAGTTCTTC. The full variable domain, rest sourced from reference TRBV7-9 and TRBJ2-1, is DTGVSQNPRHKITKRGQNVTFRCDPISEHNRLYWYRQTLGQGPEFLTYFQNEAQLEKSRLLSDRFSAERPKGSFSTLEIQRTEQGDSAMYLCAIALDRQYNEQFFGPGTRLTVL.

V usage is TRBV28 and J usage is TRBJ2-7; 9 nucleotides align to TRBD1. Trimming took 6 bases from V and 4 from J; bases not matched to a gene: 10. The CDR3 length is 15 residues. CDR1 is MDHEN and CDR2 is SYDVKM in the germline V gene. CDR3 in amino acids: CASRGQGQGLYEQYF. The CDR3 DNA is TGTGCCAGCAGGGGACAGGGACAGGGACTTTACGAGCAGTACTTC.

The rearrangement uses TRBV15 and TRBJ2-1, with 7 bases that match TRBD2. From germline, CDR1 is LNHNV and CDR2 YYDKDF (reference sequence). V trimming: 0 bases; J trimming: 1 base; junction bases outside the gene matches: 3. The CDR3 is made up of 16 amino acids. CDR3 protein: CATSREGGRSYNEQFF. In DNA form, the CDR3 reads TGTGCCACCAGCAGAGAGGGAGGGAGATCCTACAATGAGCAGTTCTTC.

This chain connects TRBV7-2 to TRBJ2-2, with no clear D. Deletions cut 5 bases from V and 1 base from J, with 14 bases between. Germline V gene lookup returns CDR1 SGHTA and CDR2 FQGNSA. This CDR3 comprises 16 residues. CDR3 protein: CASSLQVAENTGELFF. CDR3 DNA: TGTGCCAGCAGCCTTCAGGTCGCAGAGAACACCGGGGAGCTGTTTTTT.

CDR3 nucleotide sequence: TGTGCCAGCAGCCAATGGACAGGCTCTGGAAACACCATATATTTT. This gives the protein CASSQWTGSGNTIYF. V usage is TRBV4-2 and J usage is TRBJ1-3, with TRBD1 identical over 7 bases. Per the germline V gene, CDR1 is LGHNA and CDR2 is YNFKEQ. The CDR3 totals 15 residues. J gave up 0 bases and V 2 bases, and 1 base lay outside the gene matches.